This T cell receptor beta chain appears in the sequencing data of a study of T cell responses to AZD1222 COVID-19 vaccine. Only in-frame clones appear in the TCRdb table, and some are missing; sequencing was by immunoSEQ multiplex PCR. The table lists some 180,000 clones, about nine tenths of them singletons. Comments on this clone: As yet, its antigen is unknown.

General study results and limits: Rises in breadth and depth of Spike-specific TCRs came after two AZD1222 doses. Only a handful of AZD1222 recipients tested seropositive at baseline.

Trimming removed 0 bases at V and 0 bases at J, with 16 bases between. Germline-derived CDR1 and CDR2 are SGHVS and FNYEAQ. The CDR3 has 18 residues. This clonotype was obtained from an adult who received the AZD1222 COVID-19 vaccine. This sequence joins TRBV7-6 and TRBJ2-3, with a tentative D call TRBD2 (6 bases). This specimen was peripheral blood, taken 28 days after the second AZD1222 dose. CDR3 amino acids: CASSLAWPAGISTDTQYF. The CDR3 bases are TGTGCCAGCAGCTTAGCGTGGCCGGCGGGAATTAGCACAGATACGCAGTATTTT. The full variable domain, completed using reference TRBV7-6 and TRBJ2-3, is GAGVSQSPRYKVTKRGQDVALRCDPISGHVSLYWYRQALGQGPEFLTYFNYEAQQDKSGLPNDRFSAERPEGSISTLTIQRTEQRDSAMYRCASSLAWPAGISTDTQYFGPGTRLTVL.